These 29 T cell receptor beta chains were sequenced from one sample in a study of Graves' ophthalmopathy and Graves' hyperthyroidism. For repertoire sequencing, the TCR beta CDR3 regions were amplified from RNA transcripts. HTBI primers were used in a first-round RT-PCR, which preceded a second-round multiplex PCR. TCRdb reprocessed the multiplex PCR reads via MiXCR and lists one record per CDR3 protein. Among approximately 700,000 distinct CDR3 sequences, 35% to 45% were seen once, and the ten largest hold over 2.5%. The specimen was peripheral blood. These receptors were taken from an adult man with Graves' ophthalmopathy.

As regards this clonotype: The junction shows a germline mismatch at one end, possibly a read error. The chain is built from TRBV12-3 or TRBV12-4 and TRBJ1-3; D remains ambiguous. This CDR3 comprises 14 residues. This chain's CDR3 is CASTIQTGRNTIHF. The CDR3 nucleotides are TGTGCCAGCACCATCCAGACGGGCAGGAACACCATACATTTT.

The CDR3 sequence: CASVRDRGLGEKLFF. CDR3 in DNA: TGTGCCAGCGTACGGGACAGGGGGCTCGGTGAAAAACTGTTTTTT. The rearrangement uses TRBV2 and TRBJ1-4; TRBD1 matches 12 bases. Per the germline V gene, CDR1 is SNHLY and CDR2 is FYNNEI. CDR3 length: 15 amino acids. The V and J ends lost 8 bases and 7 bases, in that order; junction bases with no gene match: 8.

In this sample, this clonotype turned up many times. The CDR3 loop reads CASRSTGTGEETQYF. The CDR3 nucleotides are TGTGCCAGCAGGTCCACCGGGACAGGGGAAGAGACCCAGTACTTC. The chain links TRBV12-3 or TRBV12-4 to TRBJ2-5; 10 nucleotides align to TRBD1. The ends lost 6 bases at V and 3 bases at J; junction bases unmatched: 7. The CDR3 spans 15 residues.

This chain links TRBV20-1 with TRBJ1-2; TRBD1 is a possible D gene (5 bases). There are 13 residues in the CDR3. Trimming removed 6 bases at V and 4 bases at J, with 15 bases between. Germline CDR1 DFQATT, CDR2 SNEGSKA (reference sequence). CDR3: CSAVGVSGYGYTF. Written as DNA, the CDR3 is TGCAGTGCCGTAGGGGTTTCGGGCTATGGCTACACCTTC.

The V gene is TRBV2, the J gene TRBJ2-5; 13 nucleotides align to TRBD2. Looked up from germline, CDR1 is SNHLY and CDR2 is FYNNEI. Trimming at V came to 8 bases and at J to 1 base, leaving 4 bases not matched to a gene. The CDR3 runs 15 residues. This CDR3 is CASPGLAGAQETQYF. CDR3 nucleotides: TGTGCCAGCCCTGGACTAGCGGGAGCCCAAGAGACCCAGTACTTC.

This clonotype was counted ten times or more. This rearrangement joins TRBV10-3 to TRBJ1-5; 9 nucleotides match TRBD1. The CDR3 has 14 amino acids. Germline CDR1 ENHRY, CDR2 SYGVKD. The junction had 5 bases not matched to a gene; V was cut back by 6 bases and J by 5 bases. The CDR3 reads CAIRGTGSDQPQHF. The CDR3, as DNA: TGTGCCATCAGGGGGACAGGGTCGGATCAGCCCCAGCATTTT.

Ten or more counts support this clonotype. The chain employs TRBV19 and TRBJ1-3; D gene uncertain. The CDR3 is made up of 13 amino acids. Germline values: CDR1 LNHDA, CDR2 SQIVND (reference sequence). V gave up 8 bases and J gave up 0 bases, with 8 bases separating them. The CDR3 sequence is CASRPNSGNTIYF. The CDR3 nucleotides read TGTGCCAGTCGGCCAAACTCTGGAAACACCATATATTTT.

Concerning this clonotype itself: The DNA is left out, because the CDR3 cannot be placed on it with certainty; the CDR3 is given as TCRdb lists it. This rearrangement joins TRBV20-1 to TRBJ1-6; the table's D call TRBD1 went unverified against the DNA. The CDR3 contains 16 residues when both ends are counted. CDR1 and CDR2 from the germline V gene are DFQATT and SNEGSKA (reference sequence). The CDR3: CSTSGGGSPHNSPLHF.

This clonotype came up many times. This rearrangement joins TRBV19 to TRBJ1-5; D is undetermined. The germline V gene encodes CDR1 LNHDA and CDR2 SQIVND (reference sequence). The CDR3 contains 15 residues. The V end was cut by 5 bases, the J end by 0 bases, with 11 bases between. CDR3 protein: CASSVKGYSNQPQHF. CDR3 sequence (DNA): TGTGCCAGTAGTGTCAAGGGCTATAGCAATCAGCCCCAGCATTTT.

This clonotype was found many times. This chain joins TRBV7-8 and TRBJ2-7; TRBD2 aligns across 9 bases. The length of the CDR3 is 15 residues. Germline CDR1 SGHVS, CDR2 FQNEAQ. V lost 0 bases, J lost 3 bases, and 3 bases stayed unmatched. CDR3 sequence: CASSLATSGNYEQYF. In nucleotides, the CDR3 is TGTGCCAGCAGCTTAGCGACTAGCGGTAACTACGAGCAGTACTTC. Drawing the rest from reference TRBV7-8 and TRBJ2-7, the complete variable domain is GAGVSQSPRYKVAKRGQDVALRCDPISGHVSLFWYQQALGQGPEFLTYFQNEAQLDKSGLPSDRFFAERPEGSVSTLKIQRTQQEDSAVYLCASSLATSGNYEQYFGPGTRLTVT.

CDR3 nucleotide sequence: TGTGCCAGCAGCGGGGAGGGACAGGGTTACTACGAGCAGTACTTC. Translated: CASSGEGQGYYEQYF. The chain links TRBV7-9 to TRBJ2-7; the match to TRBD1 covers 9 bases. Germline V lookup: CDR1 SEHNR, CDR2 FQNEAQ (reference sequence). J was trimmed by 3 bases and V by 5 bases; bases with no gene match: 8. CDR3 length: 15 amino acids.

In its sample, this clonotype was seen many times. This chain links TRBV7-8 with TRBJ1-4; tentatively, D is TRBD1 (6 bases). Germline-derived CDR1 and CDR2 are SGHVS and FQNEAQ. The CDR3 is 18 residues long. V gave up 5 bases and J gave up 3 bases, with 22 bases separating them. The CDR3 loop reads CASSLQDSRPASNEKLFF. The CDR3 nucleotides read TGTGCCAGCAGCCTACAGGACAGCCGACCAGCGTCTAATGAAAAACTGTTTTTT.

This clonotype was seen ten or more times. The rearrangement joins TRBV7-9 to TRBJ1-3; D remains unclear. Germline loops: CDR1 SEHNR, CDR2 FQNEAQ (reference sequence). The CDR3 spans 15 residues. Trimming left V 1 base short and J 0 bases short, with 7 bases between. CDR3: CASSLEQVSGNTIYF. Here the CDR3 DNA reads TGTGCCAGCAGCTTAGAACAAGTCTCTGGAAACACCATATATTTT.

This clonotype showed up many times. The chain combines TRBV12-3 or TRBV12-4 with TRBJ2-6; weak D call: TRBD1 (5 bases). The CDR3 runs 15 residues. Trimming removed 3 bases at V and 2 bases at J, with 8 bases between. The CDR3 region is CASSFRVPGANVLTF. In DNA form, the CDR3 reads TGTGCCAGCAGTTTCAGGGTCCCTGGGGCCAACGTCCTGACTTTC.

As for this clonotype: The CDR3 ends on some other residue instead of the conserved phenylalanine or tryptophan, so this is likely a read error. The chain links TRBV25-1 to TRBJ2-3; 9 bases are a match to TRBD2. Trimming at V came to 4 bases and at J to 2 bases, leaving 4 bases not matched to a gene. The germline CDR1 and CDR2 sequences are MGHDK and SYGVNS. The CDR3 covers 15 residues. As DNA, the CDR3 is TGTGCCAGCAGTGGGCTAGCGGGGAACACAGATACGCAGTATCTT. Translation: CASSGLAGNTDTQYL.

The CDR3 reads CASRRVEEERPGYTF. The CDR3 nucleotides read TGTGCCAGCAGGAGGGTGGAGGAGGAGAGGCCTGGCTACACCTTC. V usage is TRBV2 and J usage is TRBJ1-2; no firm D call. Germline CDR1 reads SNHLY; CDR2 reads FYNNEI. CDR3 size: 15 residues. Trimming took 6 bases from V and 7 from J, leaving 21 bases between them.

The sample holds many counts of this clonotype. The gene calls are TRBV24-1 and TRBJ2-2; D remains unclear. Trimming took off 7 bases at V and 6 bases at J, with 8 bases between the two ends. This CDR3 region has 12 residues. The germline V gene encodes CDR1 KGHDR and CDR2 SFDVKD. The CDR3 spells CATRGISGELFF. For the CDR3, the DNA is TGTGCCACCAGGGGGATATCCGGGGAGCTGTTTTTT.

This clonotype occurred once. The chain joins TRBV2 to TRBJ1-6, with D tentatively TRBD1 (5 bases). The V end lost 5 bases, the J end lost 7 bases, and 18 bases lay between the germline ends. The CDR3 runs 16 residues. The V gene's germline CDR1 is SNHLY and CDR2 FYNNEI. In DNA, the CDR3 is TGTGCCAGCAGTTTTCGGGGCGATTTGCCGAATTCACCCCTCCACTTT. It translates to CASSFRGDLPNSPLHF.

This clonotype showed up just a few times. The chain carries TRBV14 and TRBJ1-6; 7 bases are a match to TRBD1. The J segment lost 7 bases and the V segment lost 3 bases, leaving 9 bases of the junction unmatched. The germline gives CDR1 SGHDN, CDR2 FVKESK. The CDR3 is 16 amino acids. CDR3 protein: CASSHAPGTENSPLHF. CDR3 DNA: TGTGCCAGCAGCCATGCGCCCGGGACAGAGAATTCACCCCTCCACTTT.

This clonotype was observed at least ten times. This chain uses TRBV12-3 or TRBV12-4 with TRBJ1-1; D is perhaps TRBD1 (5 bases). The CDR3 contains 12 residues. The V end lost 5 bases, the J end lost 11 bases, and 15 bases lay between the germline ends. DNA for the CDR3: TGTGCCAGCAGTCCCATAAGGGGTGAGGCTTTCTTT. As protein: CASSPIRGEAFF.

This clonotype was observed at least ten times. V usage is TRBV9 and J usage is TRBJ2-5; D may be TRBD1 or TRBD2 (5 bases each). The CDR3 totals 13 residues. Germline V lookup: CDR1 SGDLS, CDR2 YYNGEE. Trimming stripped 0 bases from V and 7 bases from J, with 10 bases between. CDR3 nucleotide sequence: TGTGCCAGCAGCGTAGGATCGGGGCCGACCCAGTACTTC. Its translation is CASSVGSGPTQYF.

In this sample, this clonotype turned up many times. DNA for the CDR3: TGCAGTGCTTCTCAGGTTTTCGGAAACACCATATATTTT. As protein: CSASQVFGNTIYF. The V gene is TRBV20-1, the J gene TRBJ1-3, with D uncertain. Between the trimmed V and J ends, which lost 5 bases and 4 bases, there was a span of 12 bases. Germline lookup yields CDR1 DFQATT and CDR2 SNEGSKA (reference sequence). The CDR3 has 13 residues.

Turning to this clonotype: The germline gene is not matched at one end of the junction; a read error may be the cause. The chain uses TRBV12-3 or TRBV12-4 and TRBJ1-2; TRBD1 matches at 8 bases. This CDR3 contains 12 residues. The CDR3 region has the DNA TGTGCCAGCAGTTTAGAGTTCGGAGACAGGGGTTTC. Protein: CASSLEFGDRGF.

This clonotype has a count of ten or more. V is TRBV10-3 and J is TRBJ1-6, with a tentative D call TRBD1 (6 bases). This CDR3 has 15 amino acids. Germline values: CDR1 ENHRY, CDR2 SYGVKD. Trimming shortened V by 10 bases and J by 7 bases, and 20 bases separated the two germline ends. The DNA for the CDR3 is TGTGCCAGCAAAGAAACAGGGAATGAGAATTCACCCCTCCACTTT. Translation: CASKETGNENSPLHF.

The V and J genes are TRBV4-2 and TRBJ2-7; 14 bases match TRBD2. Germline assignment: CDR1 LGHNA and CDR2 YNFKEQ. The CDR3 extends over 16 amino acids. Losses at the gene ends were 0 bases for V and 6 bases for J; bases not matched to a gene: 4. CDR3 nucleotide sequence: TGTGCCAGCAGCCAAGATAGGACTAGCGGGAGGTCCGAGCAGTACTTC. Its translation is CASSQDRTSGRSEQYF.

This clonotype was seen a single time. The rearrangement joins TRBV10-3 to TRBJ1-1, with D perhaps TRBD1 (6 bases). The CDR3 has 15 residues. Trimming cost V 0 bases and J 5 bases, with 13 bases left between them. Germline assignment: CDR1 ENHRY and CDR2 SYGVKD. CDR3 sequence reads: CAISESGAGGTEAFF. The CDR3 DNA is TGTGCCATCAGTGAGTCGGGGGCGGGAGGGACTGAAGCTTTCTTT.

The sample holds many counts of this clonotype. The J gene is TRBJ2-7, the V gene TRBV6-6; TRBD1 matches at 10 bases. The CDR3 consists of 14 residues. J lost 5 bases, V lost 6 bases, and 7 bases had no gene match. Germline V CDR1 and CDR2: MNHNY, SVGAGI (reference sequence). CDR3 bases: TGTGCCAGCAGCCAGCCCGGGACAGGGGACGAGCAGTACTTC. It specifies CASSQPGTGDEQYF.

The chain employs TRBV11-2 and TRBJ1-2, with 10 bases identical to TRBD1. Germline CDR1 reads SGHAT; CDR2 reads FQNNGV. V was clipped by 8 bases and J by 8 bases; unmatched bases: 17. The CDR3 is made up of 16 amino acids. CDR3 DNA sequence: TGTGCCAGCGGTAATCCGGGACAGGGGCGTCTTGACGGCTACACCTTC. Protein product: CASGNPGQGRLDGYTF.

This chain joins TRBV29-1 and TRBJ1-5, with D uncertain. This CDR3 has 14 residues. Deletions cut 8 bases from V and 5 bases from J, with 19 bases between. Germline assignment: CDR1 SQVTM and CDR2 ANQGSEA. The CDR3 region has the DNA TGCAGCTTAGTACCAGTCGGCGGGGATCAGCCCCAGCATTTT. Amino acid sequence: CSLVPVGGDQPQHF.